The T cell receptor (beta chain) under discussion was sequenced for a study of early T cells in non-severe SARS-CoV-2 infection. This clonotype was counted between two and nine times. V dropped 5 bases and J dropped 3 bases, with 14 bases sitting between them. The CDR3 spans 14 residues. Germline lookup yields CDR1 MNHEY and CDR2 SMNVEV (reference sequence). TCRdb reprocessed the 5' RACE reads with MiXCR, giving one entry per CDR3 protein. The data hold about 59,000 distinct CDR3 sequences, with under 15% observed a single time. The origin of this receptor is an adult who was a healthcare worker with PCR-confirmed SARS-CoV-2 infection or an uninfected control (not recorded which). The chain is built from TRBV27 and TRBJ2-7; D is undetermined. The sequences come from whole blood, collected at baseline. The chain's CDR3 is CASSPRGLIYEQYF. In DNA, the CDR3 is TGTGCCAGCAGTCCCCGCGGATTGATCTACGAGCAGTACTTC.